Below, one TCR beta chain is given with its context. Which cohort a participant joined came from the clinical history participants gave. The CDR3 is 15 amino acids. The ends were cut back, 4 bases at V and 15 bases at J, with 22 bases in the middle. Germline loops: CDR1 MDHEN, CDR2 SYDVKM. The sample is drawn from a study of blood T cell repertoires in COVID-19. The table came from immunoSEQ multiplex PCR; TCRdb's copy has only in-frame clones and leaves some out. The profile shows approximately 170,000 clones, about 89% of them singletons. The TCR was taken from a woman younger than 35 who had recovered from COVID-19. The J gene is TRBJ1-6, the V gene TRBV28; D remains ambiguous. The sequencing input was PBMCs or T cells enriched from blood (not recorded which). In DNA, the CDR3 is TGTGCCAGCAGTTCCCTTTGGCTGTCTCGGGGTGGCCTCCACTTT. Protein: CASSSLWLSRGGLHF.